This TCR beta chain was sequenced for a study of OX40 agonist ivuxolimab in advanced cancers. About the research overall: Every 2 weeks, patients received ivuxolimab intravenously, dosed at 0.01 to 10 mg/kg. The dose-escalation cohort was over 65% male, with a mean age of about 58 years, ranging about 23 to 90.

This clone has only a few counts. As yet, its antigen is unknown. Some clones are missing from TCRdb's copy, which holds only in-frame ones; the method was immunoSEQ multiplex PCR. The table has about 13,000 clones, under 80% seen once; the top ten hold under 30%. Study-level findings and limits: Partly responding patients at 0.1-3.0 mg/kg showed some of the smallest clonal expansion. The study observed clonal expansion of CD4+ and CD8+ blood T cells by week 6 at 0.1 to 3.0 mg/kg.

This CDR3 comprises 15 residues. With 4 bases removed from V and 4 bases from J, the gap between germline ends came to 16 bases. The V gene is TRBV5-7, the J gene TRBJ2-3, with no clear D. Being an ORF, TRBV5-7 has a function that is uncertain. The starting material was CD4+ or CD8+ T cells sorted from blood, obtained in a trial of the OX40 agonist ivuxolimab. The source of this sequence is an adult with an advanced solid tumor such as melanoma, head and neck, liver or kidney cancer. The CDR3 region is CASSRAWGEADTQYF. CDR3 nucleotides: TGTGCCAGCAGCAGGGCGTGGGGTGAGGCAGATACGCAGTATTTT.